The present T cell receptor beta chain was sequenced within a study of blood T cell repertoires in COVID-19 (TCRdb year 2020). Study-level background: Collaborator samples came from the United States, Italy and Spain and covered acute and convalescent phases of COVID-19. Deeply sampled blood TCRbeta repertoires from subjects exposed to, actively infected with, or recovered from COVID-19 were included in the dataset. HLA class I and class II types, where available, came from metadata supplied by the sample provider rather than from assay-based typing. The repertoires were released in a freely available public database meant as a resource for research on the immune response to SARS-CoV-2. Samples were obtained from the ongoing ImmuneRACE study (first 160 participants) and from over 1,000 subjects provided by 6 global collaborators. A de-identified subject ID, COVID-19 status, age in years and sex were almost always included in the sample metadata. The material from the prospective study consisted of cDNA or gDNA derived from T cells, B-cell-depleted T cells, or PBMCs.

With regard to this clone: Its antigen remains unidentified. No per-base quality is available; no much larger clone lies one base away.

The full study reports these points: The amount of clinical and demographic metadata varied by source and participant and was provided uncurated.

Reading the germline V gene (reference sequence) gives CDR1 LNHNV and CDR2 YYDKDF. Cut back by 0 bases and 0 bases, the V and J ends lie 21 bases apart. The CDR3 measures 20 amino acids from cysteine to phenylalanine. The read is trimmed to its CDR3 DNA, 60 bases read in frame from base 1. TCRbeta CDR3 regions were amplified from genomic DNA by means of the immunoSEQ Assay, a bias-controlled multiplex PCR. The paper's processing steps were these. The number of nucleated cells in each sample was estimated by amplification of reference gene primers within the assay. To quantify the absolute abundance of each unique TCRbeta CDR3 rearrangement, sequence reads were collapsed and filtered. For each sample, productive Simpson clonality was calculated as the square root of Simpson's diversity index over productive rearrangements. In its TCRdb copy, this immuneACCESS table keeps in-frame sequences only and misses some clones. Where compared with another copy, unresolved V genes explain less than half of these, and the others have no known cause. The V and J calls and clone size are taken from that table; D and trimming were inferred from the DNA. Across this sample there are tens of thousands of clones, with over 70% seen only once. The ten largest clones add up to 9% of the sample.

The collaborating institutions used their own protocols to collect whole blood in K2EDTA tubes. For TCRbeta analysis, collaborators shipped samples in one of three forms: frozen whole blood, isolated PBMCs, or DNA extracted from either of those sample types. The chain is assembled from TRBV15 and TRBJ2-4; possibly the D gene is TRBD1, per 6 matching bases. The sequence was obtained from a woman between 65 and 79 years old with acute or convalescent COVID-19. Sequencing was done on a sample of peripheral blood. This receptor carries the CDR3 CATSRERGTSLTLAKNIQYF. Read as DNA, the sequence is TGTGCCACCAGCAGAGAAAGGGGGACCTCTCTTACACTAGCCAAAAACATTCAGTACTTC. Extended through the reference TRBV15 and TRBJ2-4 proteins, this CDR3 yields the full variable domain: DAMVIQNPRYQVTQFGKPVTLSCSQTLNHNVMYWYQQKSSQAPKLLFHYYDKDFNNEADTPDNFQSRRPNTSFCFLDIRSPGLGDTAMYLCATSRERGTSLTLAKNIQYFGAGTRLSVL.